In this sample, the clone carrying this TCR beta chain turned up many times. The identical CDR3 is also encoded by other nucleotide sequences in the sample. The data originate from a study of blood T cell repertoires in COVID-19. Study-wide background: The United States, Italy and Spain provided the acute and convalescent COVID-19 samples.

Original handling: How many nucleated cells were present was estimated from reference gene primer amplification. Produced via immunoSEQ multiplex PCR; TCRdb's table is partial and in-frame only. V, J and clone size derive from that table, while D and trimming were established from the DNA sequence. Of 85,000 to 100,000 clones in the sample, roughly 80% are singletons; the top ten hold 4% to 5.5%. The germline V gene has CDR1 LGHDT and CDR2 YNNKEL (reference sequence). The CDR3 covers 14 residues. V shed 1 base and J shed 2 bases, with 9 bases lying between them. The sequence was obtained from a man at least 80 years old with COVID-19, enrolled during active disease. The genes are TRBV3-1 (or the pseudogene TRBV3-2) and TRBJ2-7; a possible D gene is TRBD2 (6 bases). Sequenced input: peripheral blood. DNA for the CDR3: TGTGCCAGCAGCCAAGGCGCGGGAACCTACGAGCAGTACTTC. Amino acids: CASSQGAGTYEQYF.